One and the same sample provided the 14 T cell receptor beta chains below, sequenced in a study of blood T cell repertoires in COVID-19 (dated by TCRdb to the early 2020s). Library preparation was by the immunoSEQ multiplex PCR assay. TCRdb provides this immuneACCESS table in a form limited to in-frame rearrangements. Some clones are lacking; in checked studies, under half of them reflect an unresolved V gene, and why the rest are absent is not known. This sample holds about 250,000 clones; 65% to 85% were observed only once. Around 5.9% of the sample is taken by the ten largest. The specimen sequenced was peripheral blood. These receptor sequences come from a human donor in a cohort sampled during active COVID-19.

The rearrangement joins TRBV7-2 to TRBJ1-2, with TRBD1 matching 11 bases. J was trimmed by 3 bases and V by 6 bases; bases with no gene match: 3. The CDR3 contains 14 residues. Germline values: CDR1 SGHTA, CDR2 FQGNSA. In nucleotides, the CDR3 is TGTGCCAGCAGTAGGGACAGGGGGTACTATGGCTACACCTTC. Its protein is CASSRDRGYYGYTF.

The chain is built from TRBV14 and TRBJ2-7, with a tentative D call TRBD2 (6 bases). The germline CDR1 and CDR2 sequences are SGHDN and FVKESK. This CDR3 is built from 19 residues. V lost 1 base and J lost 0, with 22 bases in between. The CDR3 is CASSQVGFLGDGGSYEQYF. The CDR3 region has the DNA TGTGCCAGCAGCCAAGTAGGCTTTTTAGGGGACGGGGGCTCCTACGAGCAGTACTTC.

CDR3 nucleotides: TGTGCCATCAGTGCGGGTGAGGGCAATCAGCCCCAGCATTTT. Amino acid sequence: CAISAGEGNQPQHF. V gene TRBV10-3 combines with J gene TRBJ1-5, with no clear D. The CDR3 length is 14 residues. V was trimmed by 4 bases and J by 2 bases, leaving 9 bases between them. Germline CDR1 reads ENHRY; CDR2 reads SYGVKD.

The rearrangement links TRBV7-8 to TRBJ1-2, with 7 bases fitting TRBD1. The V gene's germline CDR1 is SGHVS and CDR2 FQNEAQ. This CDR3 has 15 residues. V shed 3 bases and J 2 bases; nucleotides not matched to a gene: 6. For the CDR3, the DNA is TGTGCCAGCAGCTTGGCCGGGACAGAGAACTATGGCTACACCTTC. Protein sequence: CASSLAGTENYGYTF.

V and J are TRBV18 and TRBJ1-4, with D unclear. Germline assignment: CDR1 KGHSH and CDR2 LQKENI. The CDR3 totals 13 residues. V lost 2 bases to trimming and J lost 8 bases, with 9 bases between them. CDR3 amino acids: CASSPGNEEKLFF. In DNA form, the CDR3 reads TGTGCCAGCTCACCAGGCAACGAAGAAAAACTGTTTTTT.

This clone turned up a few times. The chain uses TRBV18 and TRBJ2-1; perhaps TRBD1 as D (6 bases). CDR3 size: 17 residues. The germline CDR1 and CDR2 sequences are KGHSH and LQKENI. The V end was cut by 0 bases, the J end by 7 bases, with 19 bases between. The CDR3 region has the DNA TGTGCCAGCTCACCACCGTCAGGGGCCCAAGTGTGGAATGAGCAGTTCTTC. Translating it yields CASSPPSGAQVWNEQFF. Full variable domain (remainder filled in from reference TRBV18 and TRBJ2-1): NAGVMQNPRHLVRRRGQEARLRCSPMKGHSHVYWYRQLPEEGLKFMVYLQKENIIDESGMPKERFSAEFPKEGPSILRIQQVVRGDSAAYFCASSPPSGAQVWNEQFFGPGTRLTVL.

The rearrangement joins TRBV5-1 to TRBJ2-7; TRBD1 aligns across 10 bases. The length of the CDR3 is 15 residues. V lost 6 bases, J lost 0 bases, and 6 bases stayed unmatched. The V gene's germline CDR1 is SGHRS and CDR2 YFSETQ. The CDR3 region is CASTSGTGVSYEQYF. CDR3 sequence (DNA): TGCGCCAGCACCTCCGGGACAGGGGTCTCCTACGAGCAGTACTTC.

The chain has TRBV3-1 (or the pseudogene TRBV3-2) and TRBJ2-2; a weak D match, TRBD1 (5 bases). Trimming took off 1 base at V and 9 bases at J, with 9 bases between the two ends. CDR1 is LGHDT, CDR2 YNNKEL, per germline (reference sequence). The CDR3 spans 13 residues. The CDR3 DNA reads TGTGCCAGCAGCCAAGGGCAGGGTCGGGAGCTGTTTTTT. Its translation is CASSQGQGRELFF.

V and J are TRBV28 and TRBJ2-7; 7 positions match TRBD2. CDR1 MDHEN and CDR2 SYDVKM come from the germline V gene. After removal of 6 bases from V and 2 bases from J, the junction contained 10 bases not matched to a gene. This CDR3 has 15 amino acids. The CDR3 region has the DNA TGTGCCAGCAGACCCCCCGCGGGAGTGACCTACGAGCAGTACTTC. Protein: CASRPPAGVTYEQYF.

This clone was detected only once. The gene calls are TRBV7-3 and TRBJ2-1; 13 positions match TRBD2. The CDR3 is made up of 16 amino acids. The germline gives CDR1 SGHTA, CDR2 FQGTGA. Unmatched junction bases numbered 8, after V lost 5 bases and J lost 7 bases. CDR3: CASSPRAGLAGNEQFF. The CDR3, as DNA: TGTGCCAGCAGCCCTAGGGCGGGACTAGCGGGGAATGAGCAGTTCTTC.

The V gene is TRBV5-8, the J gene TRBJ2-7; D gene unclear. Trimming stripped 2 bases from V and 6 bases from J, with 9 bases between. Germline CDR1 is SGHTS and CDR2 is YDEGEE. This CDR3 has 12 amino acids. The CDR3 sequence is CASSLSRIEQYF. In nucleotides, the CDR3 is TGTGCCAGCAGCTTATCCAGAATCGAGCAGTACTTC.

This clone was seen more than once but under ten times. V is TRBV30 and J is TRBJ1-5; 10 bases align to TRBD1. The V and J ends lost 2 bases and 4 bases, in that order; junction bases with no gene match: 2. CDR1 and CDR2 (germline): GTSNPN, SVGIG (reference sequence). The CDR3 length is 14 residues. The CDR3 region is CAWSLGQGNQPQHF. DNA of the CDR3: TGTGCCTGGAGTTTGGGACAGGGGAATCAGCCCCAGCATTTT.

The rearrangement uses TRBV10-3 and TRBJ2-2; a weak D match, TRBD1 (6 bases). V was trimmed by 6 bases and J by 7 bases, leaving 18 bases between them. The CDR3 extends over 15 amino acids. Germline assignment: CDR1 ENHRY and CDR2 SYGVKD. CDR3 nucleotide sequence: TGTGCCATCAGGGACCTTCGACAGGAAGGCGGGGAGCTGTTTTTT. Amino acid sequence: CAIRDLRQEGGELFF.

V usage is TRBV7-2 and J usage is TRBJ2-2; possible D gene TRBD1, 6 bases. The CDR3 runs to 15 residues. V lost 5 bases and J 2 bases, leaving 12 bases between the germline ends. CDR1 and CDR2 from the germline V gene are SGHTA and FQGNSA. CDR3 amino acids: CASSVDSFNTGELFF. CDR3 bases: TGTGCCAGCAGCGTGGACAGCTTTAACACCGGGGAGCTGTTTTTT.